The entry that follows covers one T cell receptor beta chain sequence. A much larger clone is a single base away; this may be a read error. In germline, CDR1 is KGHDR, CDR2 SFDVKD. The CDR3 is 17 residues long. V gave up 9 bases and J gave up 4 bases, with 26 bases separating them. This sample is part of a study of kidney transplant recipient with SARS-CoV-2 infection. One entry per CDR3 protein, called by TCRdb with MiXCR from the reads. This table has 200,000 to 300,000 distinct CDR3 sequences, around 28% appearing once. The TCR comes from a male patient in his thirties who had COVID-19 and was a kidney transplant recipient. A subset of T cells may come from the graft donor. This material consisted of a blood sample, taken at baseline and on roughly day 120 from a kidney transplant recipient. This chain joins TRBV24-1 and TRBJ1-2; D not resolved. The CDR3: CATGTLVSTRKTYGYTF. The DNA for the CDR3 is TGTGCCACCGGTACGCTTGTTAGTACCAGAAAGACCTATGGCTACACCTTC.